This T cell receptor (beta chain) was obtained from a study of naive and memory T cell subsets. Per the germline V gene, CDR1 is DFQATT and CDR2 is SNEGSKA (reference sequence). The CDR3 sequence is 15 residues long. Trimming stripped 0 bases from V and 1 base from J, with 12 bases between. A UMI-containing oligonucleotide was joined by 3' ligation to the TCR cDNA template. Reverse transcription used DNase-treated unsorted total RNA, aiming for roughly 1 to 1000 ng. This clonotype was seen a few times. Amplification of ligated cDNA took four PCR rounds with SP2 and nested alpha and beta constant primers. TCRdb fed the 5' RACE reads into MiXCR, producing one record per CDR3 protein. The data show more than 60,000 distinct CDR3 sequences, around 8% seen once.

The receptor was isolated from a female donor in good health. This chain links TRBV20-1 with TRBJ2-5; D gene unclear. DNA for the CDR3: TGCAGTGCTAGAGATTTCGGTTCCCCCCAAGAGACCCAGTACTTC. Translating it yields CSARDFGSPQETQYF.